These 7 T cell receptor beta chains share one sample of origin, sequenced in a study of cytomegalovirus exposure and HLA in healthy donors. With 60 Vbeta and 13 Jbeta primers, the PCR was carried out. Only in-frame clones appear in the TCRdb table, and some are missing; sequencing was by immunoSEQ multiplex PCR. The table records around 150,000 clones, around 80% of them present only once. The sequencing sample was made of PBMCs. These TCRs come from a female donor in good health and CMV-seropositive.

The rearrangement links TRBV4-1 to TRBJ2-3; a weak D match, TRBD2 (5 bases). Trimming shortened V by 1 base and J by 0 bases, and 8 bases separated the two germline ends. The germline CDR1 and CDR2 sequences are MGHRA and YSYEKL. The CDR3 totals 15 residues. CDR3 protein: CASSQGRPSTDTQYF. CDR3 DNA: TGCGCCAGCAGCCAAGGGAGGCCCAGCACAGATACGCAGTATTTT.

The genes are TRBV15 and TRBJ2-7; possibly TRBD2 for D (6 bases). The CDR3 spans 15 residues. V lost 0 bases and J lost 2, with 11 bases in between. The germline CDR1 and CDR2 sequences are LNHNV and YYDKDF (reference sequence). The CDR3 region is CATSRERGPTYEQYF. DNA of the CDR3: TGTGCCACCAGCAGAGAGCGGGGACCGACCTACGAGCAGTACTTC.

The chain links TRBV6-1 to TRBJ1-1; TRBD1 aligns across 9 bases. The V gene end was trimmed by 9 bases and the J gene end by 5 bases; junction bases not matched to a gene: 7. The germline CDR1 and CDR2 sequences are MNHNS and SASEGT. The CDR3 has 13 residues. CDR3 in amino acids: CASDRGRGTEAFF. In nucleotides, the CDR3 is TGTGCCAGTGACAGGGGGAGAGGGACTGAAGCTTTCTTT.

The rearrangement joins TRBV9 to TRBJ2-1; 7 bases are shared with TRBD1. Trimming at V came to 0 bases and at J to 4 bases, leaving 7 bases not matched to a gene. CDR3 size: 16 residues. Per germline, CDR1 SGDLS and CDR2 YYNGEE. As DNA, the CDR3 is TGTGCCAGCAGCGTAGCGTACAGGGGACGTTACAATGAGCAGTTCTTC. Amino acids: CASSVAYRGRYNEQFF.

The genes are TRBV5-6 and TRBJ2-7, with D perhaps matching TRBD2 (6 bases). CDR3 length equals 14 residues. Looked up from germline, CDR1 is SGHDT and CDR2 is YYEEEE. Trimming removed 4 bases at V and 0 bases at J, with 11 bases between. The CDR3: CASSPGTGSYEQYF. The CDR3 DNA reads as TGTGCCAGCAGCCCCGGGACTGGCTCCTACGAGCAGTACTTC.

V gene TRBV19 combines with J gene TRBJ1-2; D may be TRBD1 (5 bases). The germline gives CDR1 LNHDA, CDR2 SQIVND (reference sequence). Trimming cost V 3 bases and J 8 bases, with 16 bases left between them. The CDR3 has 14 residues. In DNA form, the CDR3 reads TGTGCCAGTAGTATCGGGGGTCTTATAGAAGGCTACACCTTC. Amino acids: CASSIGGLIEGYTF.

The chain joins TRBV14 to TRBJ2-7; TRBD2 matches at 10 bases. Germline loops: CDR1 SGHDN, CDR2 FVKESK. V dropped 7 bases and J dropped 3; count of bases not matched to a gene: 15. The CDR3 covers 17 residues. CDR3 nucleotides: TGTGCCAGCACCCCAAGTCGGCTAGCGGGGGCACACTACGAGCAGTACTTC. Translation gives CASTPSRLAGAHYEQYF.